This passage covers 4 T cell receptor beta chains from one sample sequenced in a study of blood T cell repertoires in COVID-19. Only in-frame clones appear in the TCRdb table, and some are missing; sequencing was by immunoSEQ multiplex PCR. This sample yields about 410,000 clones, of which 80% to 90% are seen a single time; under 1.5% belongs to the top ten. The specimen sequenced was peripheral blood. The source of these receptors is a woman aged 25 to 45 with active or convalescent COVID-19.

CDR3 sequence (DNA): TGTGCCAGCTCGCCCTCCGCGAACCCTTACAATGAGCAGTTCTTC. Amino acid sequence: CASSPSANPYNEQFF. The chain joins TRBV18 to TRBJ2-1; D is uncertain. The CDR3 is 15 residues long. Trimming stripped 6 bases from V and 4 bases from J, with 16 bases between. Germline CDR1 and CDR2: KGHSH and LQKENI.

The chain recombines TRBV6-2 or TRBV6-3 with TRBJ2-1, with D maybe TRBD1 (6 bases). The germline gives CDR1 MNHEY, CDR2 SVGEGT. This CDR3 contains 15 residues. Deletions cut 4 bases from V and 4 bases from J, with 14 bases between. The CDR3 nucleotides are TGTGCCAGCAGTTTGTCAGGGGTAGGGTACAATGAGCAGTTCTTC. Translating it yields CASSLSGVGYNEQFF.

This clone was seen a handful of times. The chain links TRBV2 to TRBJ1-5, with TRBD1 as a possible D gene (6 bases). The CDR3 is made up of 14 amino acids. Trimming removed 5 bases from V and 2 bases from J, with 10 bases in between. Germline V gene lookup returns CDR1 SNHLY and CDR2 FYNNEI. The CDR3 DNA reads as TGTGCCAGCAGTCAGACAGGTGGCAATCAGCCCCAGCATTTT. It specifies CASSQTGGNQPQHF.

The chain recombines TRBV11-2 with TRBJ2-7, with 13 bases that match TRBD2. CDR3 size: 16 residues. Germline V gene lookup returns CDR1 SGHAT and CDR2 FQNNGV. Germline trimming cut 8 bases from V and 5 bases from J; bases unmatched to any gene: 12. CDR3 sequence: CASVSQLAGGSDEQYF. Here the CDR3 DNA reads TGTGCCAGCGTATCTCAACTAGCGGGAGGGTCGGACGAGCAGTACTTC.